This T cell receptor (beta chain) was sequenced for a study of PD-1 blockade in classical Hodgkin lymphoma. All patients relapsed after autologous stem cell transplantation, and brentuximab vedotin exposure varied. CDR1 SNHLY and CDR2 FYNNEI come from the germline V gene. The CDR3 runs to 14 residues. Trimming stripped 5 bases from V and 5 bases from J, with 16 bases between. Study results and limitations: Repertoires differed for reasons still undefined, possibly disease activity or prior therapy.

A note on this clone: Its antigen is unidentified.

The table came from immunoSEQ multiplex PCR; TCRdb's copy has only in-frame clones and leaves some out. The table has approximately 25,000 clones, roughly 80% seen once; the top ten hold approximately 8%. This chain links TRBV2 with TRBJ2-7; possible D gene TRBD2, 6 bases. The sample was peripheral blood mononuclear cells (PBMCs), taken before the second cycle of nivolumab. The clonotype was recovered from a human donor with classical Hodgkin lymphoma. This CDR3 reads CASSRDFNVDEQYF. For the CDR3, the DNA is TGTGCCAGCAGTCGGGACTTTAATGTTGACGAGCAGTACTTC. Looking up the rest from reference TRBV2 and TRBJ2-7 gives the full variable domain: EPEVTQTPSHQVTQMGQEVILRCVPISNHLYFYWYRQILGQKVEFLVSFYNNEISEKSEIFDDQFSVERPDGSNFTLKIRSTKLEDSAMYFCASSRDFNVDEQYFGPGTRLTVT.